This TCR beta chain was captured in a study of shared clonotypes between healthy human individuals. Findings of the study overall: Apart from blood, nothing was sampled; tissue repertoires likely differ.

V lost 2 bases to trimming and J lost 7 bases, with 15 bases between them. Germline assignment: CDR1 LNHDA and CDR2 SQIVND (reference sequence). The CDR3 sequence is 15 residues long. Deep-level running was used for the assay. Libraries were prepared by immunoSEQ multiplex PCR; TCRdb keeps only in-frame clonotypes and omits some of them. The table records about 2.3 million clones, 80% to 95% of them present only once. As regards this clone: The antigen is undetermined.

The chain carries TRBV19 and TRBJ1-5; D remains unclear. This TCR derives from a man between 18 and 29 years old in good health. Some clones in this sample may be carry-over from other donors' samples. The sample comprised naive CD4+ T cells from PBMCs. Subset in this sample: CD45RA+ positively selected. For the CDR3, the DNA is TGTGCCAGTAGTATAAGAGACGGGTTCGTCCAGCCCCAGCATTTT. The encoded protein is CASSIRDGFVQPQHF.